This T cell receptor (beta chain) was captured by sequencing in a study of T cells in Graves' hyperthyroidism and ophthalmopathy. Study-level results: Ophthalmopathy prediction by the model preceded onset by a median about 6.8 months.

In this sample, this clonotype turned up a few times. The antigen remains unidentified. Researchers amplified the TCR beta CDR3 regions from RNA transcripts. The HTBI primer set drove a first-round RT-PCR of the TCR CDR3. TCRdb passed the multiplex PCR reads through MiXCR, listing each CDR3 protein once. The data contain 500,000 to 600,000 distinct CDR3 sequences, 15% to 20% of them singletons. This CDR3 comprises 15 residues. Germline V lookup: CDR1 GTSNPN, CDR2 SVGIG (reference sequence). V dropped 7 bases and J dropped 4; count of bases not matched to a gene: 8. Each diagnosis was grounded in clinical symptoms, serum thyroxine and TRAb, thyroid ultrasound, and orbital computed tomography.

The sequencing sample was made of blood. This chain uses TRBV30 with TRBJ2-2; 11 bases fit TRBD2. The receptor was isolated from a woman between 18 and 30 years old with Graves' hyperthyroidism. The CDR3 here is CASKTGLAATGELFF. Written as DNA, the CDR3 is TGTGCCTCGAAAACGGGACTAGCGGCCACCGGGGAGCTGTTTTTT.